This entry lists 8 T cell receptor beta chains sequenced from one sample in a study of blood T cells in healthy people across ages. Together with a sample-barcoded 5' primer, a J-beta primer mix was included in a second PCR lasting about 6 to 11 cycles. MiXCR was run by TCRdb on the 5' RACE reads, yielding one entry per CDR3 protein. The table has roughly 700,000 distinct CDR3 sequences, more than 40% seen once. The specimen sequenced was blood. These receptors all come from an older woman in good health.

The rearrangement joins TRBV27 to TRBJ2-6, with D unresolved. The CDR3 runs 18 residues. The germline CDR1 and CDR2 sequences are MNHEY and SMNVEV (reference sequence). The V end was cut by 4 bases, the J end by 1 base, with 17 bases between. In nucleotides, the CDR3 is TGTGCCAGCAGTTCTGGGTTTTCCCCTTTGTCTGGGGCCAACGTCCTGACTTTC. Its protein is CASSSGFSPLSGANVLTF.

The V call is TRBV3-1, the J call TRBJ1-1, with unresolved D. This CDR3 has 15 amino acids. CDR1 and CDR2 (germline): LGHDT, YNNKEL (reference sequence). V was pared by 0 bases and J by 0 bases, with 8 bases between. In nucleotides, the CDR3 is TGTGCCAGCAGCCAAGAGCTCGGGGTGAACACTGAAGCTTTCTTT. Translating it yields CASSQELGVNTEAFF.

In this sample, this clonotype turned up a few times. This chain connects TRBV18 to TRBJ2-5; D remains unclear. This CDR3 region has 13 residues. Per germline, CDR1 KGHSH and CDR2 LQKENI. Trimming shortened V by 3 bases and J by 3 bases, and 8 bases separated the two germline ends. The CDR3 sequence is CASSPSAEETQYF. DNA of the CDR3: TGTGCCAGCTCACCTTCGGCTGAAGAGACCCAGTACTTC.

The chain recombines TRBV6-2 or TRBV6-3 with TRBJ2-1; TRBD2 aligns across 9 bases. Germline CDR1 MNHEY, CDR2 SVGEGT. The CDR3 totals 15 residues. The trim removed 3 bases at V and 9 bases at J, leaving 9 bases unmatched. The CDR3 here is CASSYVSGSVVEQFF. The CDR3 DNA is TGTGCCAGCAGTTATGTTAGCGGGAGTGTAGTTGAGCAGTTCTTC.

The genes are TRBV20-1 and TRBJ1-1; 8 nucleotides align to TRBD1. V shed 6 bases, J shed 3 bases, and the junction held 6 bases outside the gene matches. The germline V gene has CDR1 DFQATT and CDR2 SNEGSKA (reference sequence). This CDR3 contains 13 residues. The CDR3 nucleotides read TGCAGTGCCAGTACAGGGGGAGACACTGAAGCTTTCTTT. It translates to CSASTGGDTEAFF.

This rearrangement joins TRBV21-1 to TRBJ1-5; TRBD1, the D gene given by the table, was not confirmed from the DNA. TRBV21-1 is an annotated pseudogene. This CDR3 has 14 amino acids. The CDR3 here is CASSKPGTLKPQHF. The CDR3 DNA is TGTGCCAGCAGCAAACCCGGGACGCTTAAGCCCCAGCATTTT.

The chain recombines TRBV20-1 with TRBJ2-1; no clear D gene. Trimming stripped 1 base from V and 6 bases from J, with 10 bases between. The germline V gene has CDR1 DFQATT and CDR2 SNEGSKA (reference sequence). The CDR3 is made up of 13 amino acids. The CDR3 region is CSARAGSINEQFF. For the CDR3, the DNA is TGCAGTGCTAGAGCAGGTTCAATCAATGAGCAGTTCTTC.

CDR3 DNA: TGCGCCAGCAGCCTCGGGACTAGCGGATACTACGAGCAGTACTTC. It codes for CASSLGTSGYYEQYF. The chain combines TRBV4-3 with TRBJ2-7; 11 nucleotides agree with TRBD2. CDR1 is LGHNA and CDR2 is YSLEER in the germline V gene. With 4 bases clipped from V and 3 bases from J, the junction kept 5 bases outside the gene matches. The CDR3 has 15 amino acids.